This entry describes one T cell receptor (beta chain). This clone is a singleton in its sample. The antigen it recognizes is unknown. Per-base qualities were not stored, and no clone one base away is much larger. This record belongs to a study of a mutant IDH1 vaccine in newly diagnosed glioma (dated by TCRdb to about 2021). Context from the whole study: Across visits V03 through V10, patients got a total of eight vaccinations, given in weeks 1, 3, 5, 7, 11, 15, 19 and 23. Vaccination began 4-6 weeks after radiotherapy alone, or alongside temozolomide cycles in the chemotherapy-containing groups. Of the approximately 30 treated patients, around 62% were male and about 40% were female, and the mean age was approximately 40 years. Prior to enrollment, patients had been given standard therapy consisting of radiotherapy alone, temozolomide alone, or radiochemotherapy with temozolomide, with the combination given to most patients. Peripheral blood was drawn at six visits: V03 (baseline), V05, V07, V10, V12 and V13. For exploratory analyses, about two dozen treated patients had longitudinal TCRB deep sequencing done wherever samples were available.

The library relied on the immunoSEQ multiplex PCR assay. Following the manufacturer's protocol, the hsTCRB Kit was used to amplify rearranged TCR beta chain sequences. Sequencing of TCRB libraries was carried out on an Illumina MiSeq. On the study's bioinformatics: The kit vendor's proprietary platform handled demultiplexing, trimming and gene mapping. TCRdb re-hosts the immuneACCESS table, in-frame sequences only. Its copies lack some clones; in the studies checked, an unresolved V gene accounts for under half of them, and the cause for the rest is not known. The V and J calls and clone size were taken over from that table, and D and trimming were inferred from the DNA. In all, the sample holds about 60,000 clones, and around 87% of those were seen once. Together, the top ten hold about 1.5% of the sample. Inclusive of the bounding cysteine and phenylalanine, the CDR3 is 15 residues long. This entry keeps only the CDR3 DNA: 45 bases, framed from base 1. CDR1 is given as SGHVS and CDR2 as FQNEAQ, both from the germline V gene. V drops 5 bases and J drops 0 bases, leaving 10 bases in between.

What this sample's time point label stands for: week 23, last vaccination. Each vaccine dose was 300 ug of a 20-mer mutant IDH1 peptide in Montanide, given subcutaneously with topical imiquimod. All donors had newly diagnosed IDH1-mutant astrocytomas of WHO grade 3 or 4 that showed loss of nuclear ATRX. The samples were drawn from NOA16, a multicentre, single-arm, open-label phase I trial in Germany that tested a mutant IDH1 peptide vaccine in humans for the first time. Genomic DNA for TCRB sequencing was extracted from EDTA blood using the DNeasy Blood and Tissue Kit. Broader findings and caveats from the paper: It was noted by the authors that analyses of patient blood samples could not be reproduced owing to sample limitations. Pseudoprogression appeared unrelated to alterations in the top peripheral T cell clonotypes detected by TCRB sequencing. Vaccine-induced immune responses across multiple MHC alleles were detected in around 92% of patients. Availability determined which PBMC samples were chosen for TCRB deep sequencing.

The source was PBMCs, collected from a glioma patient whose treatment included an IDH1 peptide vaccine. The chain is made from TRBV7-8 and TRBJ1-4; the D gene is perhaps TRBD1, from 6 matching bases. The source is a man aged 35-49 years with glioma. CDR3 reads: CASSPDSATNEKLFF. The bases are TGTGCCAGCAGCCCGGACAGTGCAACTAATGAAAAACTGTTTTTT.